This T cell receptor (beta chain) was obtained from a study of T cells in Graves' hyperthyroidism and ophthalmopathy. The source material, RNA transcripts, was used to amplify TCR beta CDR3 regions. The primer set for the first-round RT-PCR of the TCR CDR3 was HTBI. TCRdb re-analysed the multiplex PCR reads in MiXCR, keeping a single row per CDR3 protein. The table includes approximately 330,000 distinct CDR3 sequences, about 21% detected once. Every diagnosis used clinical symptoms, serum thyroxine and TRAb, thyroid ultrasound and orbital computed tomography. CDR1 is SGHTA and CDR2 is FQGNSA in the germline V gene. With 1 base clipped from V and 7 bases from J, the junction kept 5 bases outside the gene matches. The CDR3 loop spans 15 amino acids. Study-wide points: Researchers found most expanded thyroid clonotypes above 0.001 in blood as well.

This clonotype has a count of ten or more. The antigen remains unidentified. Sequenced input: blood. This chain joins TRBV7-2 and TRBJ2-7; 12 nucleotides agree with TRBD2. The sequence was collected from a woman between 50 and 59 years old with Graves' hyperthyroidism. CDR3 sequence: CASSLDPSGGEEQYF. In DNA form, the CDR3 reads TGTGCCAGCAGCTTAGACCCTAGCGGGGGGGAAGAGCAGTACTTC.